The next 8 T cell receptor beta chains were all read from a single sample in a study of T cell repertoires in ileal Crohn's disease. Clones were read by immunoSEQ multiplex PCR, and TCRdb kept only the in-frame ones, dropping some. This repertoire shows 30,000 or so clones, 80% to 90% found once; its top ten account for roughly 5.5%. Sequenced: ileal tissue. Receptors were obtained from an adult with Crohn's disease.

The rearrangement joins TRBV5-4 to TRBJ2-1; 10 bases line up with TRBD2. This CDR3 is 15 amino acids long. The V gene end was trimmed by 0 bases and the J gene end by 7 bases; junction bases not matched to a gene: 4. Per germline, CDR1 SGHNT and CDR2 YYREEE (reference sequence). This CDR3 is CASSLVAGGQNEQFF. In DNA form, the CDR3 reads TGTGCCAGCAGCTTGGTAGCGGGGGGACAAAATGAGCAGTTCTTC.

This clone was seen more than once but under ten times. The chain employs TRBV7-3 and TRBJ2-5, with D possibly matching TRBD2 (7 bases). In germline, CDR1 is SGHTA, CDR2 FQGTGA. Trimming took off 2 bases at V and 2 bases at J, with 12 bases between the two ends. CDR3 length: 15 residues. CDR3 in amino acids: CASSLGGGPQETQYF. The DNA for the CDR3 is TGTGCCAGCAGCTTAGGCGGGGGCCCTCAAGAGACCCAGTACTTC.

CDR3 region: CASSQIRDRRNTGELFF. The CDR3 DNA reads as TGTGCCAGCAGCCAAATCCGGGACAGACGGAACACCGGGGAGCTGTTTTTT. V gene TRBV9 combines with J gene TRBJ2-2; 7 nucleotides match TRBD1. From germline, CDR1 is SGDLS and CDR2 YYNGEE. The CDR3 extends over 17 amino acids. With V trimmed by 4 bases and J by 1 base, 10 bases remained unmatched.

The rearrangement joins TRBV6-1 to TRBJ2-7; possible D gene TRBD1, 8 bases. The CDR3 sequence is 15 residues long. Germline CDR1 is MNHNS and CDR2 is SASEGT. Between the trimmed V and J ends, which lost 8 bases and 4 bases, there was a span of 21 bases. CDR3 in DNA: TGTGCCAGCTTTACCGGACAGGGAGGGGGGTACGAGCAGTACTTC. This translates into CASFTGQGGGYEQYF.

CDR3: CASSPRMTANYGYTF. The CDR3 bases are TGTGCCAGCAGCCCAAGGATGACAGCTAACTATGGCTACACCTTC. The chain carries TRBV7-2 and TRBJ1-2; weak D call: TRBD1 (5 bases). Per germline, CDR1 SGHTA and CDR2 FQGNSA. This CDR3 comprises 15 residues. Trimming cost V 5 bases and J 0 bases, with 13 bases left between them. The variable domain in full, with the rest retrieved from reference TRBV7-2 and TRBJ1-2, is GAGVSQSPSNKVTEKGKDVELRCDPISGHTALYWYRQSLGQGLEFLIYFQGNSAPDKSGLPSDRFSAERTGGSVSTLTIQRTQQEDSAVYLCASSPRMTANYGYTFGSGTRLTVV.

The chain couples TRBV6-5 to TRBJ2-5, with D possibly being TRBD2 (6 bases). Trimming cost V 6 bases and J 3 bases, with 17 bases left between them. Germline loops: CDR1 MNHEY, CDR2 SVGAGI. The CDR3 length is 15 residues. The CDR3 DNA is TGTGCCAGCAGCCCCCCGGGGGTTAAGAAAGAGACCCAGTACTTC. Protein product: CASSPPGVKKETQYF.

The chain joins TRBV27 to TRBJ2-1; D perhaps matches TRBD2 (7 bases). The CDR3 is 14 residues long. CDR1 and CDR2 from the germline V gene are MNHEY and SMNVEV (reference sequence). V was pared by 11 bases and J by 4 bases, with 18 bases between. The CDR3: CAASSGGAYNEQFF. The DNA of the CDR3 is TGTGCCGCATCGTCGGGGGGCGCATACAATGAGCAGTTCTTC.

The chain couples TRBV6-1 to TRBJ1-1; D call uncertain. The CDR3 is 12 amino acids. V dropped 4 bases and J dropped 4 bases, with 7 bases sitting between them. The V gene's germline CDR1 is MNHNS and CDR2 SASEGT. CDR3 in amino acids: CASSGQGTEAFF. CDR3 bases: TGTGCCAGCAGTGGACAAGGCACTGAAGCTTTCTTT.